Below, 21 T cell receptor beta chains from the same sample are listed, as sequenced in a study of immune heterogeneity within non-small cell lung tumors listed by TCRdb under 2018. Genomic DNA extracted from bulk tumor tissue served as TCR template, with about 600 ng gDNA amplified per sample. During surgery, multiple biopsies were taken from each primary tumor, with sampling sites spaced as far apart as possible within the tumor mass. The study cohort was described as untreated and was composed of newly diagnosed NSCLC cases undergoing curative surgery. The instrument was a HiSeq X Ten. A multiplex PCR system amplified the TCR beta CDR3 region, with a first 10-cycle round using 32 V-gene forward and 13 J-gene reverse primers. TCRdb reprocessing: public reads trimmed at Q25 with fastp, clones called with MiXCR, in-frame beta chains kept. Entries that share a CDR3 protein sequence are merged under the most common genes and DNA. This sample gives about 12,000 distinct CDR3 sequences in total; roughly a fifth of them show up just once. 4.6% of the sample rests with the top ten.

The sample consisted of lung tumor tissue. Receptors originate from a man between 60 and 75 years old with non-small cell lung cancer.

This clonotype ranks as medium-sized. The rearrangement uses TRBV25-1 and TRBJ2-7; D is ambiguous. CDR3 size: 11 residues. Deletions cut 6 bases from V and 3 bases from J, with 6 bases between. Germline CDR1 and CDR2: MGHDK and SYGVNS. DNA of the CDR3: TGTGCCAGCAGCCCAGGCTACGAGCAGTACTTC. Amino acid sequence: CASSPGYEQYF.

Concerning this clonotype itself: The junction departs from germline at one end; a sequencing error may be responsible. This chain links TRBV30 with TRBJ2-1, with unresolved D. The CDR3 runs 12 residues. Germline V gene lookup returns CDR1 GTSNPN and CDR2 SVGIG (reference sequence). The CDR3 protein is CAWSEASVPRVF. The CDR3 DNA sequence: TGTGCCTGGAGTGAGGCCTCCGTTCCCCGGGTCTTC.

CDR3: CASRPRDSSLQYF. CDR3 bases: TGTGCCAGCAGACCCCGGGACAGTTCCCTTCAGTACTTC. The J gene is TRBJ2-4, the V gene TRBV7-9; 7 bases match TRBD1. Germline CDR1 and CDR2: SEHNR and FQNEAQ (reference sequence). The CDR3 is made up of 13 amino acids. V shed 6 bases, J shed 11 bases, and the junction held 10 bases outside the gene matches.

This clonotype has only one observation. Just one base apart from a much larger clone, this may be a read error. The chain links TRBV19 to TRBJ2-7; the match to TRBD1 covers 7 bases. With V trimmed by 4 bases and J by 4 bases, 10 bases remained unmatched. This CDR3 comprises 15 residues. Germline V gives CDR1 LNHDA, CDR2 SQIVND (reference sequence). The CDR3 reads CASSSGPDRSYEQYF. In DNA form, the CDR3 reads TGTGCCAGTAGTAGCGGGCCGGACAGGAGTTACGAGCAGTACTTC. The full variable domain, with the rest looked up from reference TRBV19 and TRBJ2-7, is DGGITQSPKYLFRKEGQNVTLSCEQNLNHDAMYWYRQDPGQGLRLIYYSQIVNDFQKGDIAEGYSVSREKKESFPLTVTSAQKNPTAFYLCASSSGPDRSYEQYFGPGTRLTVT.

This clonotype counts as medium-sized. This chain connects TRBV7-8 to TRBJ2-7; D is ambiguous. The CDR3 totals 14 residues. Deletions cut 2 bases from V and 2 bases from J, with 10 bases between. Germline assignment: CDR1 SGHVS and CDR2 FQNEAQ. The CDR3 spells CASSLRVVTYEQYF. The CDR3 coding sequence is TGTGCCAGCAGCTTAAGGGTGGTCACCTACGAGCAGTACTTC.

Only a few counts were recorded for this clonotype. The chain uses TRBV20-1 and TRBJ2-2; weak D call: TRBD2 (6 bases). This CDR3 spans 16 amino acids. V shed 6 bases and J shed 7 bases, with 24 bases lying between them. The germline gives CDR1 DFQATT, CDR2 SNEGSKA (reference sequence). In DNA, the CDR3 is TGCAGTGCCGATAGGGGTGGGTCCAAGGAGGGCGGGGAGCTGTTTTTT. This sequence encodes CSADRGGSKEGGELFF.

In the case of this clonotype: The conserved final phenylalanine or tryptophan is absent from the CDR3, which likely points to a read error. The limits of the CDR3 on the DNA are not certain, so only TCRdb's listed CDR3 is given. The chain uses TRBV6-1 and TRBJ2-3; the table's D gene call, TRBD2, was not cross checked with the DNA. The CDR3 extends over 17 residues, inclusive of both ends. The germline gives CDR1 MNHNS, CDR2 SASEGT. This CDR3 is CASKLATSGRFEQYFGP.

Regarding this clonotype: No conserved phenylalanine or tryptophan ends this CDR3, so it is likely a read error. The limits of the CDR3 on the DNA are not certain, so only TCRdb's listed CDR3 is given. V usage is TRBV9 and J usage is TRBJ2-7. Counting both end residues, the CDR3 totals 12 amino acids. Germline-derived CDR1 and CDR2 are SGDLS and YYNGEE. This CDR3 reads CASSPQYGPQGL.

Written as DNA, the CDR3 is TGTGCCAGCAGCTTTGGCCAGACCTACGAGCAGTACTTC. Translation: CASSFGQTYEQYF. This chain uses TRBV7-8 with TRBJ2-7; D not certain. Germline CDR1 reads SGHVS; CDR2 reads FQNEAQ. The CDR3 is 13 amino acids. V was pared by 3 bases and J by 2 bases, with 8 bases between.

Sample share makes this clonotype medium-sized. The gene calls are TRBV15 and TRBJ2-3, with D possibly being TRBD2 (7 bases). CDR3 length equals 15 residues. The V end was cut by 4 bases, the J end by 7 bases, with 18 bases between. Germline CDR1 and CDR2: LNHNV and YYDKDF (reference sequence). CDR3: CATSTEGGRVNTQYF. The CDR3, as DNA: TGTGCCACCAGCACGGAGGGGGGGAGGGTGAATACGCAGTATTTT.

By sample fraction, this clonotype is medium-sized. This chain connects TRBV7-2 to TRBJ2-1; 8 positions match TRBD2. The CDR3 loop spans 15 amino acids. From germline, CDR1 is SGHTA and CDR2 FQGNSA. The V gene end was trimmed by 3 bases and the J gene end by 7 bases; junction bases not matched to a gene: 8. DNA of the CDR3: TGTGCCAGCAGCTTTACTAGCGGTCAGGGTAATGAGCAGTTCTTC. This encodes CASSFTSGQGNEQFF.

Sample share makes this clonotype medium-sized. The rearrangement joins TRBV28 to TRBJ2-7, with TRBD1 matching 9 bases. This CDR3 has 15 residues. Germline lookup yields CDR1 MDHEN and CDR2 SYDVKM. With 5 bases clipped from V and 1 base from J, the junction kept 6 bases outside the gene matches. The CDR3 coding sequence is TGTGCCAGCAGTCTCCCGGGACAGGGTTCCTACGAGCAGTACTTC. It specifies CASSLPGQGSYEQYF.

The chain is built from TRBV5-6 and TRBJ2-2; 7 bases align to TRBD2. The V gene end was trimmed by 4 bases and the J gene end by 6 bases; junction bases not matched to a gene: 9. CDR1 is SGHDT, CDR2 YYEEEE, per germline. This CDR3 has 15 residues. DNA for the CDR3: TGTGCCAGCAGCGTGGGACTACGGGGCGCCGGGGAGCTGTTTTTT. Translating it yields CASSVGLRGAGELFF.

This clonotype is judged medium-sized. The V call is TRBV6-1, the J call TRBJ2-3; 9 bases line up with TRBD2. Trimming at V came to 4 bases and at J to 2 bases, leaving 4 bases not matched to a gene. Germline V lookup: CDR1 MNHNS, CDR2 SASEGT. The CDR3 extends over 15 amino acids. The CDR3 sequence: CASSGLAGFTDTQYF. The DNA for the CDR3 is TGTGCCAGCAGTGGGCTAGCGGGATTCACAGATACGCAGTATTTT.

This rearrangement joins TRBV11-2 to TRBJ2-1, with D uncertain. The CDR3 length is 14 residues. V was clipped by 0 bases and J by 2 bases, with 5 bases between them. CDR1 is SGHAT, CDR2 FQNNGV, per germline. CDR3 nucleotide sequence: TGTGCCAGCAGCTTAGAACGGGCCTACAATGAGCAGTTCTTC. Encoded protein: CASSLERAYNEQFF. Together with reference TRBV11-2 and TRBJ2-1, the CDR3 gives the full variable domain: EAGVAQSPRYKIIEKRQSVAFWCNPISGHATLYWYQQILGQGPKLLIQFQNNGVVDDSQLPKDRFSAERLKGVDSTLKIQPAKLEDSAVYLCASSLERAYNEQFFGPGTRLTVL.

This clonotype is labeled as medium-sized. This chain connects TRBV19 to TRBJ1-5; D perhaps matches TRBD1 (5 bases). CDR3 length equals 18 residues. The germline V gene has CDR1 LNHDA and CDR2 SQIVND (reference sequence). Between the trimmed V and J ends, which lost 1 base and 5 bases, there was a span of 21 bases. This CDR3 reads CASSIAGGHSQRDQPQHF. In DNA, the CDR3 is TGTGCCAGTAGTATAGCGGGCGGACACTCACAGAGGGATCAGCCCCAGCATTTT.

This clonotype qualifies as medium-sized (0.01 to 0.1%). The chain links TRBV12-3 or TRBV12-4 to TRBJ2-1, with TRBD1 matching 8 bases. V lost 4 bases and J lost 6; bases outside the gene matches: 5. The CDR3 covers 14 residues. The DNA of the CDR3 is TGTGCCAGCAGTTGGACAGGGAGTCCCAATGAGCAGTTCTTC. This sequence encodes CASSWTGSPNEQFF.

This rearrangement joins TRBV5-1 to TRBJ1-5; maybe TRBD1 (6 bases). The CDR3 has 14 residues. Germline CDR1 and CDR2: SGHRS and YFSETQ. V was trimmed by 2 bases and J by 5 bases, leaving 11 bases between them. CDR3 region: CASSLSTGYQPQHF. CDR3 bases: TGCGCCAGCAGCTTATCAACAGGGTATCAGCCCCAGCATTTT.

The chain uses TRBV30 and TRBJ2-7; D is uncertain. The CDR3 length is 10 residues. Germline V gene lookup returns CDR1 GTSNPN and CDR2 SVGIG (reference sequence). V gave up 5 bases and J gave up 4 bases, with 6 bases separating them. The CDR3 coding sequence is TGTGCCTGGGGTTTGTACGAGCAGTACTTC. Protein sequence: CAWGLYEQYF.

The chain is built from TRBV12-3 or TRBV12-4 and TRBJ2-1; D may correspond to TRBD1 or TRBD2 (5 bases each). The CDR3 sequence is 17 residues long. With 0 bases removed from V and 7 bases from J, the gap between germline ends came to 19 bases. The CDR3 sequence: CASSLALIGGKSNEQFF. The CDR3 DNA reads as TGTGCCAGCAGTTTAGCGCTAATTGGGGGAAAATCAAATGAGCAGTTCTTC.

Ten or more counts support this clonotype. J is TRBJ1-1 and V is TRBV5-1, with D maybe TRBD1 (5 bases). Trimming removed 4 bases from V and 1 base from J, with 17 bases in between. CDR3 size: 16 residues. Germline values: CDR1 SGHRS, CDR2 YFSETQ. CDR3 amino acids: CASSRRGQGSNTEAFF. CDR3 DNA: TGCGCCAGCAGCCGGCGGGGTCAGGGATCGAACACTGAAGCTTTCTTT.